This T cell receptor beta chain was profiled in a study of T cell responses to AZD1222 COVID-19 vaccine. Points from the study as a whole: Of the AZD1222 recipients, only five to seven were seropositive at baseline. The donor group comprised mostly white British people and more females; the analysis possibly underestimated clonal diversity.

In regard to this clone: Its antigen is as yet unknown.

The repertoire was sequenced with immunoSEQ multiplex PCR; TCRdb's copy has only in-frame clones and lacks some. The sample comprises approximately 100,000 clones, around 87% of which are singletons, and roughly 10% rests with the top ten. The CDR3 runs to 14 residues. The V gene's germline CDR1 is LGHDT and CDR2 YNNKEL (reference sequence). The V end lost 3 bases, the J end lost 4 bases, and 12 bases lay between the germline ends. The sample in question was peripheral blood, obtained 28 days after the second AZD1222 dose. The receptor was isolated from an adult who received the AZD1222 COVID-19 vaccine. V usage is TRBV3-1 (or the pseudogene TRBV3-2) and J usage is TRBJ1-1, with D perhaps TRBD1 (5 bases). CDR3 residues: CASSQDLGGTEAFF. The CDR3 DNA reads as TGTGCCAGCAGCCAGGACCTCGGGGGCACTGAAGCTTTCTTT.